This TCR beta chain was found in a study of siplizumab effects on memory and regulatory T cells. Study results and caveats: Sequences below about 10^-5 frequency were poorly captured, and few alloreactive clones mapped to unstimulated subsets. Mappable alloreactive CD4+ clones came from Treg cells about 66% of the time on average with siplizumab, against around 25% in controls. About 80-96% of proliferating CD4+ or CD8+ clones had no assignable naive or memory phenotype.

Trimming removed 4 bases from V and 3 bases from J, with 19 bases in between. This CDR3 spans 16 amino acids. Germline lookup yields CDR1 SNHLY and CDR2 FYNNEI. As to this clone: The antigen remains unidentified.

Generated by immunoSEQ multiplex PCR, the TCRdb table keeps only in-frame clones and is missing some. Found here are 85,000 or so clones, approximately 95% of them singletons; the top ten hold about 18%. The clonotype was recovered from a human donor in good health. The rearrangement uses TRBV2 and TRBJ2-7; possible D gene TRBD1, 6 bases. Sequenced input: CD8+ T cells sorted from blood. The CDR3 nucleotides read TGTGCCAGCAGTGTTTTGTGGTCTCCAGGGGACTACGAGCAGTACTTC. Translated, it gives CASSVLWSPGDYEQYF.